Reported below is one TCR beta chain. The V and J ends lost 2 bases and 6 bases respectively, with 10 bases between them. The CDR3 extends over 12 amino acids. Germline CDR1 and CDR2: GTSNPN and SVGIG (reference sequence). Specified time point: inflamed ileum from the surgical specimen. The data stem from a study of T cell repertoires in ileal Crohn's disease. Profiling relied on immunoSEQ multiplex PCR, and the TCRdb table lists in-frame clones only, not all of them. This sample has 14,000 or so clones; less than 85% occur once, and the top ten carry approximately 15%. The sequence derives from an adult with Crohn's disease. Sample: ileal tissue. The V call is TRBV30, the J call TRBJ2-5; D ambiguous. This chain's CDR3 is CAWSLIVQTQYF. DNA for the CDR3: TGTGCCTGGAGTCTTATCGTTCAGACCCAGTACTTC.